The 24 T cell receptor beta chains presented below share a single source sample, sequenced in a study of vaccination and CD4 T cells after COVID-19 (dated by TCRdb to the early 2020s). The sample's treatment or condition label is to be understood as: approximately nine-day PBMC culture with coronavirus spike peptide pools or control peptides (ViraFEST assay). Library preparation used PCR. Sequencing used an Illumina iSeq 100. At the Johns Hopkins FTIC core, DNA from the cultured CD4+ T cells underwent TCR sequencing with the Oncomine TCR Beta short-read assay. TCRdb reworked the public reads: Q25 trimming with fastp, MiXCR clone assembly, productive beta chains retained. Under each unique CDR3 protein, matching rows form one entry showing the most common genes and DNA. The sample table contains some 11,000 distinct CDR3 sequences; only one count was recorded for approximately 82% of them. Clones ranked in the top ten supply over 9% of the sample.

Their recognized antigens are unknown. Material: CD4+ T cells from blood, cultured in vitro. The receptors derive from a human donor who had recovered from COVID-19.

V gene TRBV25-1 combines with J gene TRBJ1-1; the D is unclear. V was shortened by 5 bases and J by 5 bases, with 6 bases between the two germline ends. CDR1 is MGHDK, CDR2 SYGVNS, per germline. CDR3 length equals 11 residues. CDR3 nucleotide sequence: TGTGCCAGCAGTTCGAGGACTGAAGCTTTCTTT. Residues: CASSSRTEAFF.

The V call is TRBV12-3 or TRBV12-4, the J call TRBJ1-1; 9 nucleotides agree with TRBD1. V was clipped by 4 bases and J by 5 bases; unmatched bases: 5. The CDR3 extends over 14 amino acids. The CDR3 sequence: CASSSNRGRTEAFF. CDR3 nucleotides: TGTGCCAGCAGTTCCAACAGGGGGCGGACTGAAGCTTTCTTT.

The chain is built from TRBV20-1 and TRBJ1-1; TRBD1 might be the D (6 bases). From germline, CDR1 is DFQATT and CDR2 SNEGSKA (reference sequence). Trimming removed 2 bases from V and 5 bases from J, with 21 bases in between. This CDR3 has 16 residues. CDR3 protein: CSARSSGGGKGTEAFF. The CDR3 nucleotides read TGCAGTGCTAGATCCTCGGGGGGGGGCAAGGGGACTGAAGCTTTCTTT.

The chain joins TRBV30 to TRBJ1-1; no clear D gene. Germline values: CDR1 GTSNPN, CDR2 SVGIG (reference sequence). The CDR3 extends over 13 amino acids. CDR3 sequence reads: CAGPGPLNTEAFF. The CDR3 DNA follows: TGTGCTGGACCGGGTCCCTTGAACACTGAAGCTTTCTTT.

The rearrangement joins TRBV20-1 to TRBJ2-7; TRBD2 matches at 8 bases. This CDR3 has 15 amino acids. After removal of 0 bases from V and 4 bases from J, the junction contained 8 bases not matched to a gene. Germline values: CDR1 DFQATT, CDR2 SNEGSKA (reference sequence). The CDR3 region is CSARDYQREIYEQYF. CDR3 nucleotide sequence: TGCAGTGCTAGAGATTATCAGCGGGAGATATACGAGCAGTACTTC.

The chain has TRBV20-1 and TRBJ2-3, with D perhaps matching TRBD2 (6 bases). V was shortened by 6 bases and J by 5 bases, with 21 bases between the two germline ends. The length of the CDR3 is 15 residues. Germline V gene sequence: CDR1 DFQATT, CDR2 SNEGSKA (reference sequence). The CDR3 loop reads CSAPRVGGRGDTQYF. In DNA form, the CDR3 reads TGCAGTGCCCCGCGGGTGGGGGGACGGGGAGATACGCAGTATTTT.

V gene TRBV7-9 combines with J gene TRBJ1-2; 9 nucleotides align to TRBD1. Trimming removed 6 bases from V and 5 bases from J; junction bases left unmatched: 4. Germline V lookup: CDR1 SEHNR, CDR2 FQNEAQ (reference sequence). This CDR3 is built from 13 residues. The CDR3 coding sequence is TGTGCCAGCAGTTGGACAGGGGAGTATGGCTACACCTTC. This encodes CASSWTGEYGYTF.

The chain couples TRBV20-1 to TRBJ1-5, with a tentative D call TRBD1 (6 bases). This CDR3 has 15 residues. Germline CDR1 and CDR2: DFQATT and SNEGSKA (reference sequence). The germline V and J ends were trimmed by 5 bases and 0 bases, with 14 bases remaining between them. As DNA, the CDR3 is TGCAGTGCTTTACAGGGCACCTATAGCAATCAGCCCCAGCATTTT. This gives the protein CSALQGTYSNQPQHF.

The chain links TRBV6-1 to TRBJ2-5; TRBD2 might be the D (5 bases). This CDR3 has 13 amino acids. Trimming took 6 bases from V and 2 from J, leaving 10 bases between them. Germline V gene data show CDR1 as MNHNS and CDR2 as SASEGT. CDR3 amino acids: CASRRTRQETQYF. The CDR3 DNA sequence: TGTGCCAGCAGACGGACTCGTCAAGAGACCCAGTACTTC.

Worth noting for this clonotype: A much larger clone sits a single nucleotide away, making a read error possible. This chain links TRBV6-4 with TRBJ2-3; TRBD2 matches 7 bases. In germline, CDR1 is MRHNA, CDR2 SNTAGT. This CDR3 comprises 15 residues. CDR3 sequence (DNA): TGTGTCAGCAGTGAAGGCGGGAGCGGCACAGATACGCAGTATTTT. Its protein is CVSSEGGSGTDTQYF.

V gene TRBV10-1 combines with J gene TRBJ2-5, with a weak D call TRBD2 (5 bases). Germline V gene data show CDR1 as WNHNN and CDR2 as SYGVQD (reference sequence). This CDR3 has 11 residues. V dropped 10 bases and J dropped 5 bases, with 11 bases sitting between them. The DNA of the CDR3 is TGCGCCATAGACGGCGGGGAGACCCAGTACTTC. Amino acids: CAIDGGETQYF.

The gene calls are TRBV20-1 and TRBJ2-3; 7 positions match TRBD1. V shed 3 bases and J 4 bases; nucleotides not matched to a gene: 4. The CDR3 runs 13 residues. The germline CDR1 and CDR2 sequences are DFQATT and SNEGSKA (reference sequence). CDR3 nucleotides: TGCAGTGCTAGGAAGGGGGCGGCAGATACGCAGTATTTT. This sequence encodes CSARKGAADTQYF.

The count of this clonotype is one. The J gene is TRBJ2-5, the V gene TRBV2; 10 bases match TRBD1. Germline lookup yields CDR1 SNHLY and CDR2 FYNNEI. Trimming cost V 6 bases and J 5 bases; bases outside gene matches: 9. This CDR3 is 15 amino acids long. The CDR3 nucleotides read TGTGCCAGCAGCGCCGACAGGGGGCTGGGGGAGACCCAGTACTTC. It is translated as CASSADRGLGETQYF.

V and J are TRBV7-3 and TRBJ2-3; 8 bases line up with TRBD2. The germline CDR1 and CDR2 sequences are SGHTA and FQGTGA. This CDR3 has 15 amino acids. The V gene end was trimmed by 3 bases and the J gene end by 2 bases; junction bases not matched to a gene: 4. The CDR3 DNA reads TGTGCCAGCAGCTTCACCGGGAGGGACACAGATACGCAGTATTTT. Its protein product is CASSFTGRDTDTQYF. The full variable domain, with the rest looked up from reference TRBV7-3 and TRBJ2-3, is GAGVSQTPSNKVTEKGKYVELRCDPISGHTALYWYRQSLGQGPEFLIYFQGTGAADDSGLPNDRFFAVRPEGSVSTLKIQRTERGDSAVYLCASSFTGRDTDTQYFGPGTRLTVL.

The V call is TRBV6-2 or TRBV6-3, the J call TRBJ2-2, with 7 nucleotides matching TRBD2. This CDR3 spans 16 amino acids. Germline V gene sequence: CDR1 MNHEY, CDR2 SVGEGT. V lost 6 bases, J lost 6 bases, and 13 bases stayed unmatched. The CDR3 spells CASSPTSEFVAGELFF. Written as DNA, the CDR3 is TGTGCCAGCAGCCCTACTAGCGAATTTGTAGCCGGGGAGCTGTTTTTT.

This chain uses TRBV2 with TRBJ1-2; 7 bases agree with TRBD1. The V and J ends lost 7 bases and 3 bases, in that order; junction bases with no gene match: 5. The length of the CDR3 is 13 residues. Germline V gives CDR1 SNHLY, CDR2 FYNNEI. The DNA for the CDR3 is TGTGCCAGCATTGTAGACAGGGACTATGGCTACACCTTC. Translation gives CASIVDRDYGYTF.

The chain carries TRBV5-1 and TRBJ2-1, with 13 bases aligning to TRBD2. Germline V lookup: CDR1 SGHRS, CDR2 YFSETQ. The ends lost 3 bases at V and 7 bases at J; junction bases unmatched: 10. CDR3 size: 17 residues. The CDR3 sequence is CASSWTSGSPSTNEQFF. CDR3 sequence (DNA): TGCGCCAGCAGCTGGACTAGCGGGAGCCCCTCTACAAATGAGCAGTTCTTC.

V usage is TRBV6-5 and J usage is TRBJ1-6, with D hard to call. This CDR3 comprises 14 residues. CDR1 and CDR2 (germline): MNHEY, SVGAGI. The ends were cut back, 2 bases at V and 5 bases at J, with 7 bases in the middle. CDR3 in DNA: TGTGCCAGCAGTTACGGCAGCCATAATTCACCCCTCCACTTT. Translation: CASSYGSHNSPLHF.

The rearrangement uses TRBV10-1 and TRBJ1-2; tentative D call: TRBD1 (5 bases). The CDR3 runs to 13 residues. Germline CDR1 reads WNHNN; CDR2 reads SYGVQD (reference sequence). The V end was cut by 6 bases, the J end by 7 bases, with 15 bases between. CDR3 coding DNA: TGCGCCAGCAGCCCTGGGGGGACCTCTGGCTACACCTTC. Translation: CASSPGGTSGYTF.

V usage is TRBV2 and J usage is TRBJ1-2; D might be TRBD1 (5 bases). V shed 4 bases and J shed 2 bases, with 11 bases lying between them. The length of the CDR3 is 14 residues. From germline, CDR1 is SNHLY and CDR2 FYNNEI. CDR3 nucleotide sequence: TGTGCCAGCAGTGGGGCAGGGCTGAACTATGGCTACACCTTC. Amino acids: CASSGAGLNYGYTF.

V and J are TRBV2 and TRBJ2-4; D may correspond to TRBD1 or TRBD2 (5 bases each). V was cut by 6 bases and J by 6 bases, with 18 bases left in between. This CDR3 contains 15 residues. CDR1 is SNHLY, CDR2 FYNNEI, per germline. The CDR3 protein is CASSGTLLLGNIQYF. The DNA of the CDR3 is TGTGCCAGCAGCGGGACCCTGTTACTAGGAAACATTCAGTACTTC. The entire variable domain, with the rest obtained from reference TRBV2 and TRBJ2-4, is as follows: EPEVTQTPSHQVTQMGQEVILRCVPISNHLYFYWYRQILGQKVEFLVSFYNNEISEKSEIFDDQFSVERPDGSNFTLKIRSTKLEDSAMYFCASSGTLLLGNIQYFGAGTRLSVL.

This clonotype was seen only once. The chain is built from TRBV25-1 and TRBJ1-1, with TRBD1 as a possible D gene (6 bases). V lost 2 bases, J lost 1 base, and 11 bases lay in between. There are 15 residues in the CDR3. In germline, CDR1 is MGHDK, CDR2 SYGVNS. Here the CDR3 reads CASSEPGAGNTEAFF. Here the CDR3 DNA reads TGTGCCAGCAGTGAACCGGGGGCAGGGAACACTGAAGCTTTCTTT.

V usage is TRBV20-1 and J usage is TRBJ1-5, with 8 bases aligning to TRBD1. V gave up 2 bases and J gave up 7 bases; unmatched junction bases: 4. CDR3 length: 13 residues. Per germline, CDR1 DFQATT and CDR2 SNEGSKA (reference sequence). The CDR3 here is CSARYRGEQPQHF. DNA of the CDR3: TGCAGTGCTAGATACAGGGGGGAGCAGCCCCAGCATTTT.

As regards this clonotype: Since a much larger clone is just one base distant, this may be a read error. Written as DNA, the CDR3 is TGTGCCAGCAGCCAAGACCCCGGGGCTCCCTACGAGCTGTACTTC. Protein product: CASSQDPGAPYELYF. This chain uses TRBV4-2 with TRBJ2-7; perhaps D is TRBD1 or TRBD2 (5 bases each). CDR3 length: 15 amino acids. Germline CDR1 LGHNA, CDR2 YNFKEQ.